The rows below give T cell receptor beta chains drawn from one sample of a study of early T cells in non-severe SARS-CoV-2 infection. TCRdb redid the calling of the 5' RACE reads with MiXCR, one entry per CDR3 protein. The sample yields tens of thousands of distinct CDR3 sequences, 14% seen once. The specimen comprised whole blood, sampled at baseline. These receptors all come from an adult who was a healthcare worker with PCR-confirmed SARS-CoV-2 infection or an uninfected control (not recorded which). CDR3s include the opening cysteine and the closing phenylalanine or tryptophan. For some rows the clone size is stated as once, few or many, or as a class when expanded; others skip it.

clone_size | j_call | v_call | cdr3_aa
many | TRBJ2-1 | TRBV27 | CASRDYQTYNEQFF
. | TRBJ2-7 | TRBV7-2 | CASSLLGLAGALEQYF
. | TRBJ2-3 | TRBV3-1 | CASRHSGSADTQYF
many | TRBJ2-1 | TRBV4-1 | CASSQVASDYNEQFF
few | TRBJ2-5 | TRBV20-1 | CSARDGSDRGWETQYF
many | TRBJ2-7 | TRBV20-1 | CSARDGSPYEQYF
. | TRBJ1-2 | TRBV20-1 | CSDTGQGIRGYTF
. | TRBJ2-1 | TRBV30 | CAWSVLLAGAGNEQFF
few | TRBJ1-5 | TRBV6-2/TRBV6-3 | CASSYTGRSNQPQHF
few | TRBJ1-6 | TRBV11-2 | CASSPPGRGGSPLHF
few | TRBJ2-3 | TRBV18 | CASSPIDSPDTQYF
few | TRBJ2-7 | TRBV29-1 | CSVANRRAGRGEQYF
many | TRBJ2-7 | TRBV6-5 | CASTIHSGMTESYEQYF
medium-sized | TRBJ2-1 | TRBV3-1 | CASSQGTGPRNEQFF
. | TRBJ2-7 | TRBV28 | CASSGTRGYEQYF
. | TRBJ2-1 | TRBV20-1 | CSAKGQDNEQFF
. | TRBJ1-1 | TRBV20-1 | CSARVAGALHPPGAFF
. | TRBJ2-1 | TRBV20-1 | CSAKKHPPYNEQFF
few | TRBJ2-4 | TRBV2 | CASSEVQIQYF
. | TRBJ2-3 | TRBV18 | CASSPGRDRGSGTQYF
many | TRBJ2-3 | TRBV2 | CASRRDSPSTDTQYF
. | TRBJ2-7 | TRBV9 | CASSIGQGVVYEQYF
. | TRBJ2-7 | TRBV7-9 | CASSLTGVGHEQYF
. | TRBJ2-1 | TRBV9 | CASSIGGGPGEQFF
few | TRBJ1-1 | TRBV27 | CASSFEMNTEAFF
many | TRBJ2-7 | TRBV19 | CASSPRSWAEPYEQYF
many | TRBJ2-7 | TRBV25-1 | CASSLQGTHEQYF
. | TRBJ1-6 | TRBV28 | CASSLPGDSYNSPLHF
many | TRBJ1-1 | TRBV7-9 | CASSSRGETTEAFF